These 15 T cell receptor beta chains were sequenced from one sample in a study of blood T cell repertoires in COVID-19. TCRdb's table, derived via immunoSEQ multiplex PCR, lists solely in-frame clones and lacks some. The sample records approximately 190,000 clones, around 84% being singletons. The material sequenced was peripheral blood. These receptors were collected from a young man with active or convalescent COVID-19.

The CDR3 bases are TGTGCCAGCAGCTTAGGGTCCCAGGGCTACACCTTC. Its protein product is CASSLGSQGYTF. V is TRBV7-9 and J is TRBJ1-2, with unresolved D. Germline values: CDR1 SEHNR, CDR2 FQNEAQ (reference sequence). The CDR3 has 12 residues. V was shortened by 1 base and J by 8 bases, with 8 bases between the two germline ends.

V usage is TRBV19 and J usage is TRBJ2-1; 8 positions agree with TRBD1. V shed 3 bases, J shed 3 bases, and the junction held 7 bases outside the gene matches. Germline values: CDR1 LNHDA, CDR2 SQIVND (reference sequence). The CDR3 runs to 16 residues. DNA for the CDR3: TGTGCCAGTAGTATCTCCCGGGACAGGAGCTACAATGAGCAGTTCTTC. Its translation: CASSISRDRSYNEQFF.

The chain carries TRBV19 and TRBJ2-5; D may be TRBD2 (6 bases). The CDR3 is 15 amino acids. Trimming took 3 bases from V and 4 from J, leaving 15 bases between them. Germline V gene data show CDR1 as LNHDA and CDR2 as SQIVND (reference sequence). This CDR3 is CASSIMEGASETQYF. DNA of the CDR3: TGTGCCAGTAGTATTATGGAGGGAGCTTCAGAGACCCAGTACTTC.

V usage is TRBV3-1 (or the pseudogene TRBV3-2) and J usage is TRBJ2-4; TRBD1 matches 12 bases. J gave up 8 bases and V 3 bases, and 17 bases lay outside the gene matches. The CDR3 extends over 19 amino acids. Per germline, CDR1 LGHDT and CDR2 YNNKEL (reference sequence). CDR3 sequence (DNA): TGTGCCAGCAGCCATGCCCTCGGACCCGGGACAGGGGGCGTAGACATTCAGTACTTC. Translating it yields CASSHALGPGTGGVDIQYF.

The rearrangement links TRBV3-1 (or the pseudogene TRBV3-2) to TRBJ2-3, with TRBD1 identical over 9 bases. Germline V gene data show CDR1 as LGHDT and CDR2 as YNNKEL (reference sequence). CDR3 size: 15 residues. Trimming cost V 4 bases and J 3 bases; bases outside gene matches: 5. The CDR3 nucleotides are TGTGCCAGCAGCCGCCGGGACAGGGAAACAGATACGCAGTATTTT. Translation: CASSRRDRETDTQYF.

This sequence joins TRBV7-8 and TRBJ1-1; 8 nucleotides match TRBD1. From germline, CDR1 is SGHVS and CDR2 FQNEAQ. The CDR3 consists of 16 residues. The J segment lost 1 base and the V segment lost 1 base, leaving 5 bases of the junction unmatched. CDR3 residues: CASSLGRGQENTEAFF. The CDR3 nucleotides read TGTGCCAGCAGCTTAGGGAGGGGACAGGAGAACACTGAAGCTTTCTTT.

The J gene is TRBJ2-7, the V gene TRBV24-1, with a tentative D call TRBD1 (5 bases). The CDR3 has 15 residues. The V gene's germline CDR1 is KGHDR and CDR2 SFDVKD. V dropped 2 bases and J dropped 4 bases, with 14 bases sitting between them. CDR3 nucleotide sequence: TGTGCCACCAGTGATTCCCCTCGACGGACATACGAGCAGTACGTC. Its translation is CATSDSPRRTYEQYV.

The chain is built from TRBV6-1 and TRBJ2-3, with D maybe TRBD1 (5 bases). Germline CDR1 MNHNS, CDR2 SASEGT. Trimming left V 5 bases short and J 6 bases short, with 15 bases between. The CDR3 sequence is 14 residues long. The CDR3: CASSPVVGPDTQYF. CDR3 in DNA: TGTGCCAGCAGTCCTGTAGTGGGGCCCGATACGCAGTATTTT.

The chain uses TRBV9 and TRBJ2-2; 9 bases are a match to TRBD1. J lost 8 bases, V lost 0 bases, and 5 bases had no gene match. Germline lookup yields CDR1 SGDLS and CDR2 YYNGEE. This CDR3 contains 15 residues. CDR3 coding DNA: TGTGCCAGCAGCGTAGGAACAGGGGGCGAGGGGGAGCTGTTTTTT. The encoded protein is CASSVGTGGEGELFF.

This sequence joins TRBV11-2 and TRBJ1-2, with D tentatively TRBD1 (5 bases). The ends were cut back, 3 bases at V and 4 bases at J, with 12 bases in the middle. The germline CDR1 and CDR2 sequences are SGHAT and FQNNGV. This CDR3 has 14 amino acids. The CDR3 region is CASSLQGLTYGYTF. DNA of the CDR3: TGTGCCAGCAGCTTGCAGGGCCTCACCTATGGCTACACCTTC.

The chain joins TRBV6-5 to TRBJ1-5, with TRBD1 as a possible D gene (5 bases). V dropped 6 bases and J dropped 1 base, with 13 bases sitting between them. The CDR3 loop spans 15 amino acids. In germline, CDR1 is MNHEY, CDR2 SVGAGI. The CDR3 nucleotides are TGTGCCAGCAGAACGGGGGTCGCGAGCAATCAGCCCCAGCATTTT. It encodes CASRTGVASNQPQHF.

V and J are TRBV6-6 and TRBJ1-2; 7 bases line up with TRBD1. Germline V gene sequence: CDR1 MNHNY, CDR2 SVGAGI (reference sequence). J was trimmed by 5 bases and V by 6 bases; bases with no gene match: 15. The length of the CDR3 is 16 residues. The CDR3 sequence is CASRGQTGNGLYGYTF. The CDR3 coding sequence is TGTGCCAGCAGGGGGCAGACAGGGAACGGACTTTATGGCTACACCTTC.

The rearrangement links TRBV4-1 to TRBJ1-4; D gene ambiguous. This CDR3 has 17 amino acids. V lost 0 bases, J lost 0 bases, and 11 bases lay in between. Germline V lookup: CDR1 MGHRA, CDR2 YSYEKL. The chain's CDR3 is CASSQDGPGPTNEKLFF. CDR3 nucleotide sequence: TGCGCCAGCAGCCAAGATGGGCCAGGCCCAACTAATGAAAAACTGTTTTTT.

This clone was counted once. The CDR3 protein is CTSSQVTGTEGCYEQYV. The CDR3, as DNA: TGCACCAGCAGCCAAGTTACCGGGACGGAGGGTTGCTACGAGCAGTACGTC. The rearrangement joins TRBV1 to TRBJ2-7; the table calls TRBD2, which could not be checked here. TRBV1 is a pseudogene. The CDR3 spans 17 residues.

This sequence joins TRBV5-6 and TRBJ1-2; no firm D call. V was pared by 0 bases and J by 0 bases, with 9 bases between. This CDR3 is built from 15 residues. Germline loops: CDR1 SGHDT, CDR2 YYEEEE. The CDR3 protein is CASSLDLRANYGYTF. CDR3 coding DNA: TGTGCCAGCAGCTTGGATCTGAGAGCTAACTATGGCTACACCTTC.